The source of this T cell receptor (beta chain) is a study of naive and memory T cell subsets. Study-wide findings and caveats: Naive repertoires, especially CD8, held a few larger clonotypes, possibly memory cells re-expressing CD45RA.

Both TRBC1 and TRBC2 were covered by a beta constant-region primer of two equimolar oligonucleotides. Four rounds of PCR amplified the ligated cDNA using nested alpha and beta constant-region primers plus SP2. TCRdb independently ran MiXCR on the UMI-ligation and nested PCR reads; one entry per CDR3 protein. Among around 83,000 distinct CDR3 sequences, about 11% were seen once, and the ten largest hold more than 0.11%. This clonotype was counted between two and nine times. What it binds is unknown. Germline loops: CDR1 SQVTM, CDR2 ANQGSEA. V lost 7 bases, J lost 1 base, and 9 bases lay in between. CDR3 length: 12 amino acids.

This chain connects TRBV29-1 to TRBJ2-3; D gene uncertain. Sequenced sample: naive CD4+ T cells from blood. The TCR was taken from a human donor in good health. The CDR3 coding sequence is TGCAGCGGAAACGTGGGCACAGATACGCAGTATTTT. Residues: CSGNVGTDTQYF.